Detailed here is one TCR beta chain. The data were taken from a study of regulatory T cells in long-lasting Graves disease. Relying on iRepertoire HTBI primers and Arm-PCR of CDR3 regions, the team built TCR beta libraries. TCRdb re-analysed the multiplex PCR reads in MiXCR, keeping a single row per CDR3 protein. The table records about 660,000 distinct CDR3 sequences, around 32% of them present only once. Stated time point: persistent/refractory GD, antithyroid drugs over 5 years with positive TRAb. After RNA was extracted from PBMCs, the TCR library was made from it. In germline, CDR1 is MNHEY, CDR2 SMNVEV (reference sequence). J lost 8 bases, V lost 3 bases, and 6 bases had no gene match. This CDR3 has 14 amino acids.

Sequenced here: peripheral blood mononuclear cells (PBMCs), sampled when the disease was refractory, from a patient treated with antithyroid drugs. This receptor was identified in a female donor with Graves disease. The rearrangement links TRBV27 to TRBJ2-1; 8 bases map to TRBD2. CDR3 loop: CASSLAGRGDEQFF. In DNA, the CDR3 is TGTGCCAGCAGTTTGGCCGGGAGGGGCGATGAGCAGTTCTTC.